The rows below give T cell receptor beta chains drawn from one sample of a study of glioma-infiltrating T cells after dendritic cell vaccination. Repertoires were generated with immunoSEQ multiplex PCR, while TCRdb's copy carries only in-frame clones and drops some. The profile shows approximately 62,000 clones, more than 75% of them singletons. The material was blood, obtained after dendritic cell vaccination. The receptors stem from a human donor with glioblastoma. Both conserved end residues are part of each CDR3. Fields, in order: clone size, J gene, V gene, D gene, CDR3 protein, CDR3 DNA. D genes are given only for firm matches. Size is stated for part of the rows, as once, few or many counts, or as a class when the clone is expanded.

clone_size: once; j_call: TRBJ2-5; v_call: TRBV6-5; d_call: TRBD2; cdr3_aa: CASSCPLAGETQYF; cdr3_nt: TGTGCCAGCAGTTGTCCACTAGCGGGAGAGACCCAGTACTTC
clone_size: .; j_call: TRBJ1-5; v_call: TRBV11-2; d_call: .; cdr3_aa: CASSLDGGQNQPQHF; cdr3_nt: TGTGCCAGCAGCTTAGATGGAGGACAGAATCAGCCCCAGCATTTT
clone_size: .; j_call: TRBJ1-2; v_call: TRBV30; d_call: TRBD1; cdr3_aa: CAWSSLRTGNLRYF; cdr3_nt: TGTGCCTGGAGTTCCCTCAGGACAGGGAATCTACGCTACTTC
clone_size: .; j_call: TRBJ1-2; v_call: TRBV30; d_call: .; cdr3_aa: CAWTRDYGYTF; cdr3_nt: TGTGCCTGGACGAGGGACTATGGCTACACCTTC
clone_size: .; j_call: TRBJ1-6; v_call: TRBV18; d_call: TRBD1; cdr3_aa: CASSQDRNSPLHF; cdr3_nt: TGTGCCAGCTCACAGGACAGGAATTCACCCCTCCACTTT
clone_size: .; j_call: TRBJ2-1; v_call: TRBV5-6; d_call: TRBD2; cdr3_aa: CASSLAGGIFNEQFF; cdr3_nt: TGTGCCAGCAGCTTGGCGGGGGGGATATTCAATGAGCAGTTCTTC
clone_size: .; j_call: TRBJ1-5; v_call: TRBV7-2; d_call: TRBD1; cdr3_aa: CASSLGAGGTGNQPQHF; cdr3_nt: TGTGCCAGCAGCTTAGGAGCAGGGGGTACGGGCAATCAGCCCCAGCATTTT
clone_size: once; j_call: TRBJ2-7; v_call: TRBV4-3; d_call: TRBD1; cdr3_aa: CASSPGTDSYEQYF; cdr3_nt: TGCGCCAGCAGCCCCGGGACAGATTCCTACGAGCAGTACTTC
clone_size: .; j_call: TRBJ2-1; v_call: TRBV9; d_call: TRBD1; cdr3_aa: CASSVGTGGNEQFF; cdr3_nt: TGTGCCAGCAGCGTAGGGACAGGGGGTAATGAGCAGTTCTTC
clone_size: .; j_call: TRBJ1-2; v_call: TRBV2; d_call: .; cdr3_aa: CASIPWGSSNYGYTF; cdr3_nt: TGTGCCAGCATCCCTTGGGGCTCTTCTAACTATGGCTACACCTTC
clone_size: .; j_call: TRBJ1-2; v_call: TRBV7-2; d_call: TRBD1; cdr3_aa: CASSPRGPDGYTF; cdr3_nt: TGTGCCAGCAGCCCTAGGGGGCCGGATGGCTACACCTTC
clone_size: .; j_call: TRBJ2-1; v_call: TRBV22-1; d_call: .; cdr3_aa: CPGSGPGTSFYSYNEQFF; cdr3_nt: TGTCCTGGGAGCGGACCCGGGACTAGCTTTTACTCCTACAATGAGCAGTTCTTC
clone_size: few; j_call: TRBJ2-1; v_call: TRBV10-3; d_call: TRBD2; cdr3_aa: CAISEPGLAGVEQFF; cdr3_nt: TGTGCCATCAGTGAGCCGGGACTAGCGGGAGTTGAGCAGTTCTTC
clone_size: .; j_call: TRBJ1-2; v_call: TRBV19; d_call: .; cdr3_aa: CASQLGQARYTF; cdr3_nt: TGTGCCAGCCAACTTGGGCAGGCCCGCTACACCTTC
clone_size: .; j_call: TRBJ1-6; v_call: TRBV5-6; d_call: TRBD1; cdr3_aa: CASSTRRDRYNSPLHF; cdr3_nt: TGTGCCAGCAGCACACGACGGGACAGGTATAATTCACCCCTCCACTTT
clone_size: .; j_call: TRBJ1-1; v_call: TRBV6-5; d_call: .; cdr3_aa: CASTLEGSNTEAFF; cdr3_nt: TGTGCCAGCACCCTCGAGGGTTCGAACACTGAAGCTTTCTTT
clone_size: .; j_call: TRBJ1-1; v_call: TRBV28; d_call: .; cdr3_aa: CASSLLSFEAFF; cdr3_nt: TGTGCCAGCAGTTTATTGTCCTTTGAAGCTTTCTTT
clone_size: once; j_call: TRBJ2-1; v_call: TRBV11-3; d_call: TRBD2; cdr3_aa: CASSPRTSGGEQFF; cdr3_nt: TGTGCCAGCAGCCCCCGGACTAGCGGGGGTGAGCAGTTCTTC
clone_size: few; j_call: TRBJ1-5; v_call: TRBV27; d_call: .; cdr3_aa: CASSFSGPRGNQPQHF; cdr3_nt: TGTGCCAGCAGTTTTTCGGGCCCGCGGGGCAATCAGCCCCAGCATTTT
clone_size: .; j_call: TRBJ2-3; v_call: TRBV5-1; d_call: TRBD2; cdr3_aa: CASSGGTSGGTDTQYF; cdr3_nt: TGCGCCAGCAGCGGGGGGACTAGCGGTGGCACAGATACGCAGTATTTT
clone_size: .; j_call: TRBJ2-7; v_call: TRBV5-1; d_call: TRBD2; cdr3_aa: CASSYTSGNYEQYF; cdr3_nt: TGCGCCAGCAGCTACACTAGCGGGAACTACGAGCAGTACTTC
clone_size: .; j_call: TRBJ2-3; v_call: TRBV5-1; d_call: .; cdr3_aa: CASSWGGLSNWDTQYF; cdr3_nt: TGCGCCAGCAGCTGGGGGGGGCTTTCTAACTGGGATACGCAGTATTTT
clone_size: .; j_call: TRBJ1-1; v_call: TRBV5-1; d_call: TRBD1; cdr3_aa: CASSPTMDRSMNTEAFF; cdr3_nt: TGCGCCAGCAGCCCCACAATGGACAGGTCCATGAACACTGAAGCTTTCTTT
clone_size: once; j_call: TRBJ1-2; v_call: TRBV11-1; d_call: TRBD1; cdr3_aa: CASRITGGRDGYTF; cdr3_nt: TGTGCCAGCAGGATCACAGGGGGTCGGGATGGCTACACCTTC
clone_size: .; j_call: TRBJ1-2; v_call: TRBV19; d_call: TRBD1; cdr3_aa: CASSSQGALGNYGYTF; cdr3_nt: TGTGCCAGTAGCAGCCAGGGGGCGCTGGGGAACTATGGCTACACCTTC
clone_size: .; j_call: TRBJ2-4; v_call: TRBV7-2; d_call: TRBD2; cdr3_aa: CASSLGASGVAKNIQYF; cdr3_nt: TGTGCCAGCAGCTTAGGGGCTAGCGGGGTAGCCAAAAACATTCAGTACTTC
clone_size: .; j_call: TRBJ1-6; v_call: TRBV27; d_call: TRBD1; cdr3_aa: CASSIAGTGFNSPLHF; cdr3_nt: TGTGCCAGCAGTATCGCCGGGACAGGGTTTAATTCCCCCCTCCACTTT
clone_size: .; j_call: TRBJ2-1; v_call: TRBV10-3; d_call: .; cdr3_aa: CAIRGDSWDNEQFF; cdr3_nt: TGTGCCATCAGGGGGGACTCCTGGGACAATGAGCAGTTCTTC
clone_size: .; j_call: TRBJ2-7; v_call: TRBV6-5; d_call: .; cdr3_aa: CASSYSAGTLTYEQYF; cdr3_nt: TGTGCCAGCAGTTACTCCGCTGGGACACTAACTTACGAGCAGTACTTC
clone_size: once; j_call: TRBJ2-5; v_call: TRBV30; d_call: .; cdr3_aa: CAWSVLGQQETQYF; cdr3_nt: TGTGCCTGGAGTGTACTCGGACAGCAAGAGACCCAGTACTTC
clone_size: .; j_call: TRBJ2-7; v_call: TRBV7-9; d_call: TRBD1; cdr3_aa: CASSLVSPGQGNEQYF; cdr3_nt: TGTGCCAGCAGCTTAGTCTCCCCGGGACAGGGTAACGAGCAGTACTTC
clone_size: .; j_call: TRBJ1-5; v_call: TRBV6-6; d_call: .; cdr3_aa: CASQTVNSNQPQHF; cdr3_nt: TGTGCCAGCCAAACAGTCAATAGCAATCAGCCCCAGCATTTT
clone_size: .; j_call: TRBJ1-6; v_call: TRBV6-1; d_call: .; cdr3_aa: CASRGDWEISPLHF; cdr3_nt: TGTGCCAGCAGGGGGGACTGGGAAATCTCACCCCTCCACTTT
clone_size: .; j_call: TRBJ1-2; v_call: TRBV7-8; d_call: .; cdr3_aa: CASSLDRQNYGYTF; cdr3_nt: TGTGCCAGCAGCTTGGACAGACAGAACTATGGCTACACCTTC
clone_size: .; j_call: TRBJ2-2; v_call: TRBV11-2; d_call: .; cdr3_aa: CASSFLPDGDLTGELFF; cdr3_nt: TGTGCCAGCAGCTTTCTCCCCGACGGGGATCTCACCGGGGAGCTGTTTTTT
clone_size: .; j_call: TRBJ2-1; v_call: TRBV9; d_call: .; cdr3_aa: CASSEIAVYNEQFF; cdr3_nt: TGTGCCAGCAGCGAAATAGCGGTCTACAATGAGCAGTTCTTC
clone_size: .; j_call: TRBJ2-7; v_call: TRBV11-2; d_call: TRBD2; cdr3_aa: CASSLALAGGRNEQYF; cdr3_nt: TGTGCCAGCAGCTTAGCCTTAGCGGGGGGCAGAAACGAGCAGTACTTC
clone_size: few; j_call: TRBJ1-1; v_call: TRBV5-8; d_call: TRBD1; cdr3_aa: CASSLGTGGAIWGNTEAFF; cdr3_nt: TGTGCCAGCAGCTTAGGGACAGGGGGCGCGATTTGGGGGAACACTGAAGCTTTCTTT
clone_size: .; j_call: TRBJ2-5; v_call: TRBV11-2; d_call: .; cdr3_aa: CASSLVLGVQNQETQYF; cdr3_nt: TGTGCCAGCAGCTTAGTGCTAGGCGTCCAGAACCAAGAGACCCAGTACTTC
clone_size: .; j_call: TRBJ2-7; v_call: TRBV9; d_call: TRBD2; cdr3_aa: CASSPTSGGPYEQYF; cdr3_nt: TGTGCCAGCAGCCCTACTAGCGGGGGGCCCTACGAGCAGTACTTC
clone_size: few; j_call: TRBJ1-1; v_call: TRBV6-5; d_call: .; cdr3_aa: CASSYGGARDTEAFF; cdr3_nt: TGTGCCAGCAGTTACGGGGGGGCTCGGGACACTGAAGCTTTCTTT
clone_size: .; j_call: TRBJ1-1; v_call: TRBV25-1; d_call: .; cdr3_aa: CASSESVVNTEAFF; cdr3_nt: TGTGCCAGCAGTGAATCCGTCGTGAACACTGAAGCTTTCTTT
clone_size: .; j_call: TRBJ1-2; v_call: TRBV19; d_call: .; cdr3_aa: CASSKSLGANYGYTF; cdr3_nt: TGTGCCAGTAGTAAGTCTCTAGGAGCTAACTATGGCTACACCTTC